Presented here are 11 T cell receptor beta chains from one specimen sequenced in a study of long-term antiretroviral therapy in people with HIV. At the survey level, the v3.0 immunoSEQ assay was run. TCRdb's copy holds only in-frame clones and misses some; the assay was immunoSEQ multiplex PCR. The table has 12,000 or so clones, about 80% seen once. The material was unsorted PBMCs, obtained roughly 8.1 years after starting antiretroviral therapy. The receptors were gathered from a man in his fifties with HIV.

The V call is TRBV7-9, the J call TRBJ1-1; no reliable D call. The CDR3 totals 12 residues. Germline V lookup: CDR1 SEHNR, CDR2 FQNEAQ (reference sequence). With 5 bases removed from V and 4 bases from J, the gap between germline ends came to 8 bases. CDR3: CASSQHITEAFF. CDR3 sequence (DNA): TGTGCCAGCAGCCAACATATCACTGAAGCTTTCTTT.

The chain couples TRBV2 to TRBJ1-1; TRBD1 is a possible D gene (5 bases). Trimming left V 3 bases short and J 6 bases short, with 11 bases between. In germline, CDR1 is SNHLY, CDR2 FYNNEI. This CDR3 spans 13 amino acids. Written as DNA, the CDR3 is TGTGCCAGCAGTGAGGGGGGGGTAGCTGAAGCTTTCTTT. This sequence encodes CASSEGGVAEAFF.

This clone was detected only a few times. The chain recombines TRBV9 with TRBJ2-1; TRBD1 matches 9 bases. V was clipped by 2 bases and J by 3 bases; unmatched bases: 3. The CDR3 has 15 amino acids. Per germline, CDR1 SGDLS and CDR2 YYNGEE. The CDR3 DNA reads as TGTGCCAGCAGCGTTGGGACAGGGCACTACAATGAGCAGTTCTTC. Translated, it gives CASSVGTGHYNEQFF.

V gene TRBV18 combines with J gene TRBJ1-3, with D perhaps TRBD1 (5 bases). V dropped 2 bases and J dropped 0 bases, with 17 bases sitting between them. CDR1 is KGHSH and CDR2 is LQKENI in the germline V gene. The length of the CDR3 is 18 residues. CDR3 coding DNA: TGTGCCAGCTCACCAGGGGCGGAAATGTGGTACTCTGGAAACACCATATATTTT. It encodes CASSPGAEMWYSGNTIYF.

The table lists this clone with a few counts. The chain links TRBV30 to TRBJ2-5, with D perhaps TRBD1 (5 bases). Germline V gives CDR1 GTSNPN, CDR2 SVGIG (reference sequence). Trimming shortened V by 5 bases and J by 0 bases, and 7 bases separated the two germline ends. The CDR3 extends over 12 amino acids. CDR3 region: CAWDSNQETQYF. In nucleotides, the CDR3 is TGTGCCTGGGACAGCAACCAAGAGACCCAGTACTTC.

The chain has TRBV10-1 and TRBJ2-7; D ambiguous. The CDR3 loop spans 13 amino acids. V was pared by 5 bases and J by 1 base, with 9 bases between. Per germline, CDR1 WNHNN and CDR2 SYGVQD (reference sequence). CDR3 region: CASSLGLSYEQYF. Written as DNA, the CDR3 is TGCGCCAGCAGTCTGGGCCTTTCCTACGAGCAGTACTTC.

Only one count was recorded for this clone. In DNA, the CDR3 is TGTGCCAGCAGTAAATCGGGGGGCGGCTCCTACAATGAGCAGTTCTTC. The encoded protein is CASSKSGGGSYNEQFF. The J gene is TRBJ2-1, the V gene TRBV7-3, with D possibly matching TRBD2 (7 bases). The ends were cut back, 6 bases at V and 0 bases at J, with 15 bases in the middle. Germline CDR1 and CDR2: SGHTA and FQGTGA. The CDR3 is 16 amino acids.

This rearrangement joins TRBV7-9 to TRBJ1-1, with D tentatively TRBD1 (5 bases). V lost 4 bases and J lost 0, with 15 bases in between. The CDR3 sequence is 16 residues long. CDR1 is SEHNR, CDR2 FQNEAQ, per germline (reference sequence). In nucleotides, the CDR3 is TGTGCCAGCAGCTCCCCGGGAGGGGACTTGAACACTGAAGCTTTCTTT. Amino acid sequence: CASSSPGGDLNTEAFF.

CDR3 nucleotide sequence: TGTGCCAGCAGCCACGGGACTGAAGCTTTCTTT. Translation gives CASSHGTEAFF. The chain combines TRBV7-9 with TRBJ1-1, with D hard to call. The CDR3 is made up of 11 amino acids. Germline V lookup: CDR1 SEHNR, CDR2 FQNEAQ (reference sequence). V lost 5 bases to trimming and J lost 5 bases, with 6 bases between them.

This chain joins TRBV6-1 and TRBJ2-3; D is unresolved. The CDR3 sequence is 13 residues long. Trimming removed 5 bases from V and 6 bases from J, with 12 bases in between. Germline CDR1 is MNHNS and CDR2 is SASEGT. The CDR3 here is CASSWQSRDTQYF. The DNA of the CDR3 is TGTGCCAGCAGTTGGCAGTCCCGGGATACGCAGTATTTT.

CDR3 amino acids: CASSSSTRPLSTDTQYF. For the CDR3, the DNA is TGTGCCAGCAGCTCCTCGACAAGGCCACTTAGCACAGATACGCAGTATTTT. The chain is built from TRBV13 and TRBJ2-3; D is undetermined. Germline V gene sequence: CDR1 PRHDT, CDR2 FYEKMQ (reference sequence). Trimming shortened V by 4 bases and J by 0 bases, and 17 bases separated the two germline ends. The CDR3 is made up of 17 amino acids.